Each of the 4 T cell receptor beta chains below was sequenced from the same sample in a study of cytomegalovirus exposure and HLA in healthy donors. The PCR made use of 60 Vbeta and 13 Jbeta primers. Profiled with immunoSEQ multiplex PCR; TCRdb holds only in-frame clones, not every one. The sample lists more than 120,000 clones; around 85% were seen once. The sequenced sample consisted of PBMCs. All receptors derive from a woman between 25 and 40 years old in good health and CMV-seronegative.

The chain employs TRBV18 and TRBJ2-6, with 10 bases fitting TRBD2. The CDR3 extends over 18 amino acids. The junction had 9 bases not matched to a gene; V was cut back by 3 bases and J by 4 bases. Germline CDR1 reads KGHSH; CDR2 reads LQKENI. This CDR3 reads CASSPSSGSSPGANVLTF. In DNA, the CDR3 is TGTGCCAGCTCACCTTCTAGCGGGAGTTCCCCCGGGGCCAACGTCCTGACTTTC.

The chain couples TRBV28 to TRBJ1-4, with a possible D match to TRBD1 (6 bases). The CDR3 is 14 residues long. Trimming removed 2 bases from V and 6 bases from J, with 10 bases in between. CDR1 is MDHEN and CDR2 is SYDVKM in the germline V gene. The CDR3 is CASSLNRVDEKLFF. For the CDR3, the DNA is TGTGCCAGCAGTTTAAACAGGGTCGATGAAAAACTGTTTTTT.

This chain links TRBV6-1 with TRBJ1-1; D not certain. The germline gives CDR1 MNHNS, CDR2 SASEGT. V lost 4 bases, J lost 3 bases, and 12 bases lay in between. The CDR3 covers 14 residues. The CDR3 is CASSGRGKDTEAFF. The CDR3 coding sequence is TGTGCCAGCAGTGGGCGAGGTAAGGACACTGAAGCTTTCTTT.

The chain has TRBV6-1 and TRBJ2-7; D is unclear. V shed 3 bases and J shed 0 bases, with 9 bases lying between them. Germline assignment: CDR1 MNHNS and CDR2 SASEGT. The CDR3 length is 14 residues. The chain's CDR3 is CASSDGYASYEQYF. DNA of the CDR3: TGTGCCAGCAGTGACGGGTACGCCTCCTACGAGCAGTACTTC.